Listed below are T cell receptor beta chains from one sample, sequenced in a study of T cells after yellow fever vaccination. TCRdb re-called the 5' RACE reads through MiXCR, storing one row per CDR3 protein. The sample includes 240,000 or so distinct CDR3 sequences, 6.9% seen only once; the top ten take 0.65% to 0.9%. The specimen was CD4+ T cells sorted from PBMCs, collected 15 days after the yellow fever booster vaccination. The origin of the receptors is a man aged 25-45 years who received the YFV17D yellow fever vaccine. Both conserved end residues are part of each CDR3. The order of the fields is clone size, J gene, V gene, D gene, CDR3 protein, CDR3 DNA. A D gene is named only where the DNA matches it firmly. Clone size appears in some rows only: once, few, many, or a class for an expanded clone.

clone size: NA; J gene: TRBJ1-3; V gene: TRBV20-1; D gene: TRBD1; CDR3 protein: CSASTRDRSSGNTIYF; CDR3 DNA: TGCAGTGCCTCGACTCGGGACAGGAGCTCTGGAAACACCATATATTTT
clone size: few; J gene: TRBJ2-1; V gene: TRBV12-3/TRBV12-4; D gene: TRBD2; CDR3 protein: CASIVAGGYNEQFF; CDR3 DNA: TGTGCCAGCATTGTAGCGGGAGGCTACAATGAGCAGTTCTTC
clone size: many; J gene: TRBJ1-2; V gene: TRBV27; D gene: NA; CDR3 protein: CASSTLGAGLFNYGYTF; CDR3 DNA: TGTGCCAGCAGTACCCTTGGGGCAGGGTTATTTAACTATGGCTACACCTTC
clone size: NA; J gene: TRBJ2-1; V gene: TRBV30; D gene: NA; CDR3 protein: CAWNLASSYNEQFF; CDR3 DNA: TGTGCCTGGAATCTAGCGAGCTCCTACAATGAGCAGTTCTTC
clone size: NA; J gene: TRBJ2-7; V gene: TRBV13; D gene: TRBD2; CDR3 protein: CASSRGTSFEQYF; CDR3 DNA: TGTGCCAGCAGCCGGGGGACTAGCTTTGAGCAGTACTTC
clone size: many; J gene: TRBJ1-2; V gene: TRBV4-3; D gene: NA; CDR3 protein: CASSQTGSANYGYTF; CDR3 DNA: TGCGCCAGCAGCCAAACAGGGTCCGCTAACTATGGCTACACCTTC
clone size: many; J gene: TRBJ2-5; V gene: TRBV28; D gene: NA; CDR3 protein: CASSLMGPTWLETQYF; CDR3 DNA: TGTGCCAGCAGTTTAATGGGGCCAACCTGGCTGGAGACCCAGTACTTC
clone size: many; J gene: TRBJ2-2; V gene: TRBV10-3; D gene: TRBD1; CDR3 protein: CAIKRDRNTGELFF; CDR3 DNA: TGTGCCATCAAGAGGGACAGAAACACCGGGGAGCTGTTTTTT
clone size: few; J gene: TRBJ2-1; V gene: TRBV5-4; D gene: TRBD1; CDR3 protein: CASSHGTDTYNEQFF; CDR3 DNA: TGTGCCAGCAGCCACGGGACAGACACATACAATGAGCAGTTCTTC
clone size: NA; J gene: TRBJ1-2; V gene: TRBV29-1; D gene: NA; CDR3 protein: CSVAQDLTSYGYTF; CDR3 DNA: TGCAGCGTAGCTCAGGATCTTACGTCCTATGGCTACACCTTC
clone size: many; J gene: TRBJ2-1; V gene: TRBV24-1; D gene: NA; CDR3 protein: CATSDPSPWGSNEQFF; CDR3 DNA: TGTGCCACCAGTGATCCTAGCCCATGGGGGTCCAATGAGCAGTTCTTC
clone size: NA; J gene: TRBJ2-7; V gene: TRBV20-1; D gene: TRBD1; CDR3 protein: CSAIFSGDSYEQYF; CDR3 DNA: TGCAGTGCCATTTTCTCAGGGGACAGCTACGAGCAGTACTTC
clone size: many; J gene: TRBJ2-3; V gene: TRBV5-1; D gene: TRBD2; CDR3 protein: CASSGSGTSGSSTDTQYF; CDR3 DNA: TGCGCCAGCAGCGGATCCGGGACTAGCGGGAGTAGTACAGATACGCAGTATTTT
clone size: many; J gene: TRBJ1-4; V gene: TRBV12-3/TRBV12-4; D gene: NA; CDR3 protein: CASTTPTRTEKLFF; CDR3 DNA: TGTGCCAGCACCACCCCGACGCGGACGGAAAAACTGTTTTTT
clone size: few; J gene: TRBJ2-7; V gene: TRBV5-1; D gene: NA; CDR3 protein: CASSLAGDGIYEQYF; CDR3 DNA: TGCGCCAGCAGCTTGGCCGGTGATGGGATCTACGAGCAGTACTTC
clone size: NA; J gene: TRBJ2-7; V gene: TRBV7-6; D gene: NA; CDR3 protein: CASSPLSGQTYEQYF; CDR3 DNA: TGTGCCAGCAGCCCTCTTTCTGGACAGACCTACGAGCAGTACTTC
clone size: NA; J gene: TRBJ2-7; V gene: TRBV7-2; D gene: NA; CDR3 protein: CASSKVYEQYF; CDR3 DNA: TGTGCCAGCAGCAAAGTGTACGAGCAGTACTTC
clone size: NA; J gene: TRBJ1-5; V gene: TRBV3-1; D gene: NA; CDR3 protein: CASSPGGVHQPQHF; CDR3 DNA: TGTGCCAGCAGCCCTGGCGGGGTTCACCAGCCCCAGCATTTT
clone size: few; J gene: TRBJ2-7; V gene: TRBV18; D gene: TRBD1; CDR3 protein: CASSPLTGVLYEQYF; CDR3 DNA: TGTGCCAGCTCACCGTTGACAGGGGTTCTCTACGAGCAGTACTTC
clone size: NA; J gene: TRBJ2-1; V gene: TRBV4-3; D gene: NA; CDR3 protein: CASSSDRDYNEQFF; CDR3 DNA: TGCGCCAGCAGCTCTGATCGGGACTACAATGAGCAGTTCTTC
clone size: few; J gene: TRBJ2-2; V gene: TRBV5-5; D gene: NA; CDR3 protein: CASSFVTANTGELFF; CDR3 DNA: TGTGCCAGCAGCTTCGTGACAGCTAACACCGGGGAGCTGTTTTTT
clone size: many; J gene: TRBJ2-7; V gene: TRBV7-9; D gene: NA; CDR3 protein: CASNLAGAGYHEQYF; CDR3 DNA: TGTGCCAGTAACCTTGCAGGGGCTGGGTACCACGAGCAGTACTTC
clone size: NA; J gene: TRBJ2-3; V gene: TRBV19; D gene: TRBD1; CDR3 protein: CASSKGTGGVDTQYF; CDR3 DNA: TGTGCCAGTAGTAAAGGGACAGGGGGCGTAGATACGCAGTATTTT
clone size: many; J gene: TRBJ1-2; V gene: TRBV30; D gene: NA; CDR3 protein: CACPLRWQGYGYTF; CDR3 DNA: TGTGCCTGCCCCCTTCGATGGCAAGGCTATGGCTACACCTTC
clone size: few; J gene: TRBJ1-1; V gene: TRBV10-3; D gene: NA; CDR3 protein: CAISEFQGGISEAFF; CDR3 DNA: TGTGCCATCAGTGAGTTTCAGGGAGGAATATCTGAAGCTTTCTTT
clone size: many; J gene: TRBJ2-7; V gene: TRBV5-1; D gene: TRBD2; CDR3 protein: CASSRTSGSGFEQYF; CDR3 DNA: TGCGCCAGCAGCCGGACTAGCGGGAGTGGGTTCGAGCAGTACTTC
clone size: few; J gene: TRBJ2-1; V gene: TRBV10-2; D gene: TRBD1; CDR3 protein: CASTETGYRQGPYNEQFF; CDR3 DNA: TGCGCCAGCACCGAGACAGGATACCGACAGGGACCCTACAATGAGCAGTTCTTC
clone size: many; J gene: TRBJ2-7; V gene: TRBV7-9; D gene: TRBD2; CDR3 protein: CASSLTSGYEQYF; CDR3 DNA: TGTGCCAGCAGCTTAACTAGCGGATACGAGCAGTACTTC
clone size: NA; J gene: TRBJ2-1; V gene: TRBV9; D gene: TRBD2; CDR3 protein: CASSVASGRGEEQFF; CDR3 DNA: TGTGCGAGCAGCGTAGCTAGCGGGAGGGGGGAGGAGCAGTTCTTC
clone size: NA; J gene: TRBJ2-5; V gene: TRBV14; D gene: NA; CDR3 protein: CASSHQQYQETQYF; CDR3 DNA: TGTGCCAGCAGCCATCAACAGTACCAAGAGACCCAGTACTTC
clone size: NA; J gene: TRBJ1-2; V gene: TRBV5-5; D gene: NA; CDR3 protein: CASRPTGSLYGYTF; CDR3 DNA: TGTGCCAGCAGACCAACCGGGAGCCTTTATGGCTACACCTTC
clone size: NA; J gene: TRBJ2-1; V gene: TRBV7-9; D gene: NA; CDR3 protein: CASSPRRTEVGNEQFF; CDR3 DNA: TGTGCCAGCAGCCCCCGCCGGACGGAGGTGGGTAATGAGCAGTTCTTC
clone size: few; J gene: TRBJ2-1; V gene: TRBV10-2; D gene: NA; CDR3 protein: CASGNSYNEQFF; CDR3 DNA: TGCGCCAGCGGGAACTCCTACAATGAGCAGTTCTTC
clone size: few; J gene: TRBJ1-3; V gene: TRBV29-1; D gene: NA; CDR3 protein: CSVARGAGNTIYF; CDR3 DNA: TGCAGCGTTGCGAGGGGTGCAGGAAACACCATATATTTT
clone size: NA; J gene: TRBJ2-1; V gene: TRBV5-4; D gene: TRBD1; CDR3 protein: CAGFFMTGGYNEQFF; CDR3 DNA: TGTGCCGGGTTCTTCATGACAGGGGGCTACAATGAGCAGTTCTTC
clone size: few; J gene: TRBJ2-1; V gene: TRBV30; D gene: NA; CDR3 protein: CAWSKDQEQFF; CDR3 DNA: TGTGCCTGGAGCAAGGACCAGGAGCAGTTCTTC
clone size: NA; J gene: TRBJ1-5; V gene: TRBV20-1; D gene: TRBD1; CDR3 protein: CSAMRDSRNQPQHF; CDR3 DNA: TGCAGCGCGATGAGGGACAGCCGGAATCAGCCCCAGCATTTT
clone size: many; J gene: TRBJ2-2; V gene: TRBV10-2; D gene: NA; CDR3 protein: CASSEFTGELFF; CDR3 DNA: TGCGCCAGCAGTGAGTTTACCGGGGAGCTGTTTTTT
clone size: few; J gene: TRBJ2-7; V gene: TRBV20-1; D gene: NA; CDR3 protein: CSATVTYEQYF; CDR3 DNA: TGCAGTGCTACTGTAACCTACGAGCAGTACTTC
clone size: few; J gene: TRBJ2-1; V gene: TRBV20-1; D gene: TRBD2; CDR3 protein: CSARDSQREFNEQFF; CDR3 DNA: TGCAGTGCTAGAGATTCCCAGCGGGAGTTCAATGAGCAGTTCTTC
clone size: NA; J gene: TRBJ2-1; V gene: TRBV4-3; D gene: NA; CDR3 protein: CASSRTMGEQFF; CDR3 DNA: TGCGCCAGCAGCCGGACGATGGGTGAGCAGTTCTTC
clone size: NA; J gene: TRBJ2-5; V gene: TRBV5-1; D gene: TRBD1; CDR3 protein: CASSSTGFQETQYF; CDR3 DNA: TGCGCCAGCAGCTCGACAGGGTTCCAAGAGACCCAGTACTTC
clone size: NA; J gene: TRBJ2-5; V gene: TRBV12-3/TRBV12-4; D gene: NA; CDR3 protein: CASGPTNQETQYF; CDR3 DNA: TGTGCCAGCGGCCCGACAAACCAAGAGACCCAGTACTTC
clone size: few; J gene: TRBJ2-2; V gene: TRBV4-3; D gene: NA; CDR3 protein: CASSQAVGGELFF; CDR3 DNA: TGCGCCAGCAGCCAAGCGGTGGGCGGGGAGCTGTTTTTT
clone size: NA; J gene: TRBJ2-2; V gene: TRBV5-4; D gene: TRBD2; CDR3 protein: CASSPIAGDTGELFF; CDR3 DNA: TGTGCCAGCAGCCCTATAGCGGGAGACACCGGGGAGCTGTTTTTT
clone size: few; J gene: TRBJ1-2; V gene: TRBV20-1; D gene: NA; CDR3 protein: CSARMWGEDYGYTF; CDR3 DNA: TGCAGTGCTAGAATGTGGGGCGAGGACTATGGCTACACCTTC
clone size: many; J gene: TRBJ2-5; V gene: TRBV20-1; D gene: NA; CDR3 protein: CSAALGGAETQYF; CDR3 DNA: TGCAGTGCCGCGCTGGGGGGGGCAGAGACCCAGTACTTC
clone size: many; J gene: TRBJ2-1; V gene: TRBV29-1; D gene: TRBD2; CDR3 protein: CSGGDYYNEQFF; CDR3 DNA: TGCAGCGGAGGGGACTACTACAATGAGCAGTTCTTC
clone size: once; J gene: TRBJ2-7; V gene: TRBV6-2/TRBV6-3; D gene: NA; CDR3 protein: CASSRLRGGSISYEQYF; CDR3 DNA: TGTGCCAGCAGCCGGCTGAGGGGCGGTAGTATCTCCTACGAGCAGTACTTC
clone size: NA; J gene: TRBJ2-5; V gene: TRBV20-1; D gene: NA; CDR3 protein: CSAGPLLETQYF; CDR3 DNA: TGCAGTGCTGGCCCTCTACTAGAGACCCAGTACTTC
clone size: NA; J gene: TRBJ2-3; V gene: TRBV5-1; D gene: TRBD1; CDR3 protein: CASSRGQGIADTQYF; CDR3 DNA: TGCGCCAGCAGCAGGGGACAGGGGATCGCAGATACGCAGTATTTT
clone size: many; J gene: TRBJ2-7; V gene: TRBV16; D gene: NA; CDR3 protein: CASSQFRQAYEQYF; CDR3 DNA: TGTGCCAGCAGCCAATTCCGACAGGCCTACGAGCAGTACTTC
clone size: NA; J gene: TRBJ2-3; V gene: TRBV12-3/TRBV12-4; D gene: TRBD2; CDR3 protein: CASSVTSGRGGDTQYF; CDR3 DNA: TGTGCCAGCAGTGTGACTAGCGGGAGAGGGGGAGATACGCAGTATTTT
clone size: few; J gene: TRBJ1-5; V gene: TRBV20-1; D gene: NA; CDR3 protein: CSGGTGRDQPQHF; CDR3 DNA: TGCAGTGGGGGGACGGGGCGCGATCAGCCCCAGCATTTT
clone size: many; J gene: TRBJ2-6; V gene: TRBV20-1; D gene: NA; CDR3 protein: CSARTGANVLTF; CDR3 DNA: TGCAGTGCTAGGACTGGGGCCAACGTCCTGACTTTC
clone size: NA; J gene: TRBJ1-2; V gene: TRBV25-1; D gene: NA; CDR3 protein: CASSDSGGGRPSYGYTF; CDR3 DNA: TGTGCCAGCAGTGATTCCGGGGGGGGGCGCCCCAGCTATGGCTACACCTTC
clone size: few; J gene: TRBJ1-5; V gene: TRBV5-8; D gene: TRBD1; CDR3 protein: CASSSGTDYQPQHF; CDR3 DNA: TGTGCCAGCAGCTCCGGGACAGATTATCAGCCCCAGCATTTT